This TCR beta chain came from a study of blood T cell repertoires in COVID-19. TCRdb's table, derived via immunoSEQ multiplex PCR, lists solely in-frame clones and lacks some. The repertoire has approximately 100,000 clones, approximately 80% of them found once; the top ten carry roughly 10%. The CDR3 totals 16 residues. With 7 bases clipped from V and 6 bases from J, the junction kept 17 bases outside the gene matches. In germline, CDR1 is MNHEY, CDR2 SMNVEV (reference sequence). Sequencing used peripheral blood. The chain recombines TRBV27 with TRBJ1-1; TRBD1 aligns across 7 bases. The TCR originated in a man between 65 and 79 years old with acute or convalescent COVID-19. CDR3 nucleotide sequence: TGTGCCAGCAAGTCACCGACAGGGTCTTTATCCCCTGAAGCTTTCTTT. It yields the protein CASKSPTGSLSPEAFF.